This T cell receptor (beta chain) appears in the sequencing data of a study of blood T cell repertoires in COVID-19. Study-level information: Donors in the United States, Italy and Spain gave samples during acute or convalescent COVID-19.

CDR3 length equals 11 residues. Germline values: CDR1 MNHEY, CDR2 SVGAGI. With 11 bases clipped from V and 7 bases from J, the junction kept 7 bases outside the gene matches. The data were produced by immunoSEQ multiplex PCR, yet TCRdb's version contains in-frame clones alone and is incomplete. This sample has more than 95,000 clones, with approximately 83% found just once. This clone was observed a single time. Material for sequencing was peripheral blood. The chain employs TRBV6-5 and TRBJ1-1; 7 nucleotides line up with TRBD1. The TCR sequence derives from an elderly man with active or convalescent COVID-19. This CDR3 is CASSDRFEAFF. The CDR3 DNA reads TGTGCCTCCTCGGACAGGTTTGAAGCTTTCTTT.